This T cell receptor beta chain was captured by sequencing in a study of shared clonotypes between healthy human individuals. General study findings and limits: Unshared clonotypes carried lower generation probabilities than those common to all four donors.

This clone was observed once. Its specificity is not known. Per the original methods: ImmunoSEQ output held junction-only sequences without quality scores, so filtering differed. Sequenced by immunoSEQ multiplex PCR; TCRdb stores in-frame clones only, minus some. V and J calls and clone size come straight from that table; D and trimming were deduced from the DNA. Here the sample spans over 300,000 clones, roughly 84% being singletons. The CDR3 loop spans 20 amino acids. CDR1 and CDR2 (germline): SGHRS, YFSETQ. V shed 4 bases and J shed 5 bases, with 32 bases lying between them. Donors, without exception, were Caucasian adults residing in Nashville, Tennessee. To make CD8 memory, CD45RO+ cells were put together with CCR7-negative CD45RA+ TemRA cells.

V gene TRBV5-1 combines with J gene TRBJ2-3; TRBD1 or TRBD2 may be the D gene (6 bases each). The origin of this receptor is a man aged 18 to 30 in good health. Sequenced input: memory CD8+ T cells sorted from blood. Subset denoted: CD45RO+ cells pooled with CCR7-negative TemRA cells. CDR3 DNA: TGCGCCAGCAGCCCTATACCCGGGGGACACCGGGCCCCCACCGAAGATACGCAGTATTTT. Amino acid sequence: CASSPIPGGHRAPTEDTQYF.